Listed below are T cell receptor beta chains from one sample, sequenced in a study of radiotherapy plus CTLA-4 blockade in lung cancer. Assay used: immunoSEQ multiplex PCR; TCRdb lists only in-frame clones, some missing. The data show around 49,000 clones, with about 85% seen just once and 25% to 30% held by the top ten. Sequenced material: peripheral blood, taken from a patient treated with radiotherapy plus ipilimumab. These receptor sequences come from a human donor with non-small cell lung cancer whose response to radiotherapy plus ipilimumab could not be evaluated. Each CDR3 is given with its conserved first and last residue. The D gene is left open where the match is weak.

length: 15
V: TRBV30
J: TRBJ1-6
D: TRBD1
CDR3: CATGDRERYNSPLHF

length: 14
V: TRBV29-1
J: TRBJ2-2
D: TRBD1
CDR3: CSVGQGVNTGELFF

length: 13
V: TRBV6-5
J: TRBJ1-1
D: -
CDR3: CASSYSRGTEAFF

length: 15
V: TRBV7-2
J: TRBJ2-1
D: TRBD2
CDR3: CASSRTSGLYNEQFF

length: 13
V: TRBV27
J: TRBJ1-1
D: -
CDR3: CASSLGANTEAFF

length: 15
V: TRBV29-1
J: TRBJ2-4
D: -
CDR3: CSVEEAGLAKNIQYF

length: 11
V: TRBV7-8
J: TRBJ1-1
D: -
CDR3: CASRQGAEAFF

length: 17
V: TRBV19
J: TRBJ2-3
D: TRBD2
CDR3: CASSIGTSGSRPDTQYF

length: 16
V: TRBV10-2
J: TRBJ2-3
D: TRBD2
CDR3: CASSEYDLAGGDTQYF

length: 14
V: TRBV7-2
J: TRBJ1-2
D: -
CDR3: CASSSGAGDDGYTF

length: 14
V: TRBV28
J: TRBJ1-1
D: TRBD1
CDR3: CASSFGTANTEAFF

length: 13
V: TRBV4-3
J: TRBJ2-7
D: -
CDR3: CASSQDPFYEQYF

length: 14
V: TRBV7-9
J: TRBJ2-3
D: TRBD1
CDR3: CASSSGQGSDTQYF

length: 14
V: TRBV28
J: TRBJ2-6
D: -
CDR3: CASNLNSGANVLTF

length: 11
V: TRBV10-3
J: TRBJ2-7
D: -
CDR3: CAIRTSDEQYF

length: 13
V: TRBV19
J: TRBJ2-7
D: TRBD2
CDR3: CASTGGSSYEQYF

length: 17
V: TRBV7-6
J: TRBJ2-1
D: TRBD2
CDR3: CASSFYSGRASTGEQFF

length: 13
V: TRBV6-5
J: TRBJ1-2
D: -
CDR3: CASSYGREGGYTF

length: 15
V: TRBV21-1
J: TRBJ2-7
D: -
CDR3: CASSKGQDASYEQYF

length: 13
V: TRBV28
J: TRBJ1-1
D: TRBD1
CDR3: CASRRQGNTEAFF

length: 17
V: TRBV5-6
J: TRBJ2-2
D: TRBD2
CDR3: CASMVAGGRRFTGELFF

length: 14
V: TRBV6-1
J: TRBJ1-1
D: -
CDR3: CASSKQGTNTEAFF

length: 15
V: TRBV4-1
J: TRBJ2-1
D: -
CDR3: CASMTPPSDYNEQFF

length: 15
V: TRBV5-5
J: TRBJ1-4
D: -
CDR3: CASSNGTGGGEKLFF

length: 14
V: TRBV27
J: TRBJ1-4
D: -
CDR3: CASSYVATNEKLFF

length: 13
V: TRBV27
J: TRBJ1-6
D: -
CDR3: CASSLASNSPLHF

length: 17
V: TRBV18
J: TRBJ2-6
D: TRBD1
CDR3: CASSPALTGAGANVLTF

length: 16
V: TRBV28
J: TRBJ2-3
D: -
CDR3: CASSLWGAAWTDTQYF

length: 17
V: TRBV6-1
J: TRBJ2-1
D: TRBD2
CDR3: CASSEVPGGSLYNEQFF

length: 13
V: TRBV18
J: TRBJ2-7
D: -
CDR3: CASSPRDTSEQYF

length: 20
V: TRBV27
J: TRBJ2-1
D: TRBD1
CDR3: CASSLRPGQGLSSSYNEQFF

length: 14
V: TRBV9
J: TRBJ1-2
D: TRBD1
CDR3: CASTPGQGTYGYTF

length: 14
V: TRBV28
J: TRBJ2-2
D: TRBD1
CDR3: CASSGTANTGELFF

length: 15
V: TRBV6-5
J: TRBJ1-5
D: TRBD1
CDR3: CASSYSGTGSQPQHF

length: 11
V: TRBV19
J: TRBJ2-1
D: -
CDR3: CASSIAVEQFF

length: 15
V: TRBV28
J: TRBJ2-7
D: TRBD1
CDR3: CASRTGTGVTYEQYF

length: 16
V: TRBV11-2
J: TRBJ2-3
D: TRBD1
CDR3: CASSLVQGRRPDTQYF